This T cell receptor beta chain was identified during a study of control samples from healthy donors and cancer patients (dated by TCRdb to 2018 to 2021). Comments on this clone: Its antigen target is currently unknown. The sample holds no much larger clone one base away, and base qualities are not on file.

Libraries were built with the immunoSEQ multiplex PCR assay. TCRdb provides this immuneACCESS table in a form limited to in-frame rearrangements. Some clones are lacking; in checked studies, under half of them reflect an unresolved V gene, and why the rest are absent is not known. Across this sample there are approximately 160,000 clones, with about nine tenths seen only once. The ten largest account for just over 2% of the sample. For this chain, trimming is 2 bases at the V end and 4 bases at the J end, and the number of junction bases without a gene match is 5. The germline V gene yields SGHRS for CDR1 and YFSETQ for CDR2. The CDR3 contains 15 residues, cysteine and phenylalanine counted. The CDR3 DNA has 45 bases and is translated from base 1.

Here the chain combines TRBV5-1 and TRBJ2-2; 7 central bases correspond to TRBD1. This sequence originates from a woman aged 35 to 49 in good health. Material for sequencing was blood. The nucleotide sequence reads TGCGCCAGCAGCTTAAATCCAGGGGGCACCGGGGAGCTGTTTTTT. This gives the protein CASSLNPGGTGELFF.